This T cell receptor (beta chain) was retrieved from a study of chemoradiotherapy in HPV16-positive cancers. Study as a whole: A couple of HPV16-positive patients' cells yielded candidate HPV-specific clones and common motifs. Notes on the study in general: Better recurrence-free survival went with HPV-responsive T-cell expansion in HPV16-positive patients.

Comments on this clone: Its antigen is unknown.

J lost 5 bases, V lost 7 bases, and 9 bases had no gene match. CDR3 length: 15 amino acids. Germline loops: CDR1 MDHEN, CDR2 SYDVKM. The data were produced by immunoSEQ multiplex PCR, yet TCRdb's version contains in-frame clones alone and is incomplete. The data show 3,000 or so clones, with more than 70% seen just once and approximately 3.4% held by the top ten. The material sequenced was tumor tissue, taken from a patient who underwent chemoradiotherapy. The rearrangement links TRBV28 to TRBJ2-1, with 9 bases that match TRBD2. The receptor was isolated from a human donor with HPV-associated anogenital cancer. CDR3 nucleotides: TGTGCCAGCACCCCTCCGGGCGGGAGGGACAATGAGCAGTTCTTC. Translated, it gives CASTPPGGRDNEQFF.